This T cell receptor beta chain comes out of a study of identical twins. Study results and limitations: Zero-insertion analyses were open to partial confounding by invariant MAIT and iNKT cells.

This clonotype was seen repeatedly, ten times or more. Its antigen remains unknown. Germline CDR1 is SQVTM and CDR2 is ANQGSEA. The germline V and J ends were trimmed by 5 bases and 2 bases, with 6 bases remaining between them. CDR3 length: 12 residues. In every case, the donor was a healthy Caucasian. Template switching introduced a universal primer site, and the cDNA bore unique molecular identifiers. TCRdb redid the calling of the 5' RACE reads with MiXCR, one entry per CDR3 protein. This repertoire shows approximately 210,000 distinct CDR3 sequences, around 10% found once; its top ten account for 4.5% to 5.5%.

The specimen sequenced was memory (CD45RO+) T cells sorted from blood. This chain joins TRBV29-1 and TRBJ2-2; D call uncertain. The sequence was obtained from a woman aged 18-29 years in good health. CDR3 coding DNA: TGCAGCGTTCATCGAAACACCGGGGAGCTGTTTTTT. Translating gives CSVHRNTGELFF.